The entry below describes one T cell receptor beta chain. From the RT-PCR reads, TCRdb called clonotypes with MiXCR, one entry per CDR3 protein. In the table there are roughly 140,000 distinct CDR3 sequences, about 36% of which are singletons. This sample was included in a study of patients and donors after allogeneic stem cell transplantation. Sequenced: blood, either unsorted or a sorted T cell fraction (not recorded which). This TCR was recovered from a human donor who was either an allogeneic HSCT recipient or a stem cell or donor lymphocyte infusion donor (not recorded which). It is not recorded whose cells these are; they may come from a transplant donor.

CDR3 residues: CASSQDFKVGRDSNQPQHF. The CDR3 DNA sequence: TGTGCCAGCAGCCAAGACTTCAAGGTGGGCAGGGACAGCAATCAGCCCCAGCATTTT. The rearrangement uses TRBV4-2 and TRBJ1-5; TRBD1 is a possible D gene (5 bases). Trimming removed 0 bases from V and 1 base from J, with 19 bases in between. Germline V gives CDR1 LGHNA, CDR2 YNFKEQ. The CDR3 is 19 amino acids.